Given below is one T cell receptor beta chain in context. Measured with immunoSEQ multiplex PCR; TCRdb has only the in-frame clones, and not every one. The sample has approximately 90,000 clones, roughly 89% seen once. The record originates from a study of OX40 agonist ivuxolimab in advanced cancers. The CDR3 covers 13 residues. CDR1 MNHEY and CDR2 SMNVEV come from the germline V gene (reference sequence). V was pared by 4 bases and J by 5 bases, with 4 bases of the junction left unmatched. This chain links TRBV27 with TRBJ2-7, with 8 bases aligning to TRBD2. The clonotype was recovered from an adult with an advanced solid tumor such as melanoma, head and neck, liver or kidney cancer. The specimen comprised CD4+ or CD8+ T cells sorted from blood, sampled in a trial of the OX40 agonist ivuxolimab. The CDR3 sequence is CASSSGLVDEQYF. The CDR3 DNA follows: TGTGCCAGCAGTTCGGGACTAGTCGACGAGCAGTACTTC.